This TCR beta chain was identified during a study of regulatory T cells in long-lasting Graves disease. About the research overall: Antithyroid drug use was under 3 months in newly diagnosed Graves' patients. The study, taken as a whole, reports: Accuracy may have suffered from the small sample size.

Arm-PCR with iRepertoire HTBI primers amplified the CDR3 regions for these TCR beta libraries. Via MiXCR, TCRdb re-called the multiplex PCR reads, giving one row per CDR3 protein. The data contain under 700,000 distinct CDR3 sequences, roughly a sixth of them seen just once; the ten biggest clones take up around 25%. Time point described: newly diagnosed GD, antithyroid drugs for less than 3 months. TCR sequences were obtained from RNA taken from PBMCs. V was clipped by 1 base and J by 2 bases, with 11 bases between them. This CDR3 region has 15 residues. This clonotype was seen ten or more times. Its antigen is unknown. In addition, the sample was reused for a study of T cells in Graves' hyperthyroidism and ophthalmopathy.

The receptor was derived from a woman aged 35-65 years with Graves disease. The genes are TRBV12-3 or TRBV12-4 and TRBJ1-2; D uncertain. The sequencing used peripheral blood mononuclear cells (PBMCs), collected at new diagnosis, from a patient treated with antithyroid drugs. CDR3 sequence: CASSLGVKPNYGYTF. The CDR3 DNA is TGTGCCAGCAGTTTAGGAGTCAAGCCGAACTATGGCTACACCTTC.